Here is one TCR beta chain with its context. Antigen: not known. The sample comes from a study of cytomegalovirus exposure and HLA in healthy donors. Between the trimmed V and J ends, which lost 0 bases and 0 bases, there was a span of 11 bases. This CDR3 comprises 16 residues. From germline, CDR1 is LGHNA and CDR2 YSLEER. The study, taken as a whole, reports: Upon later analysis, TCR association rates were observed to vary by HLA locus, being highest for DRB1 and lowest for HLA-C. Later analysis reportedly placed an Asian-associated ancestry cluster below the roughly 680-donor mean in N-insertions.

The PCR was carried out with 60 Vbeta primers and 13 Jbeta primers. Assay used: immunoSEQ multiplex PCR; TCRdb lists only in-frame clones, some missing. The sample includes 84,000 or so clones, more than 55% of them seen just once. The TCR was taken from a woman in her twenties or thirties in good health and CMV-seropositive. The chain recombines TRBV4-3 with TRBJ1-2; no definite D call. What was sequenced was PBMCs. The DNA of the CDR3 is TGCGCCAGCAGCCAAGAATGGCGGGTAGCTAACTATGGCTACACCTTC. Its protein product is CASSQEWRVANYGYTF.